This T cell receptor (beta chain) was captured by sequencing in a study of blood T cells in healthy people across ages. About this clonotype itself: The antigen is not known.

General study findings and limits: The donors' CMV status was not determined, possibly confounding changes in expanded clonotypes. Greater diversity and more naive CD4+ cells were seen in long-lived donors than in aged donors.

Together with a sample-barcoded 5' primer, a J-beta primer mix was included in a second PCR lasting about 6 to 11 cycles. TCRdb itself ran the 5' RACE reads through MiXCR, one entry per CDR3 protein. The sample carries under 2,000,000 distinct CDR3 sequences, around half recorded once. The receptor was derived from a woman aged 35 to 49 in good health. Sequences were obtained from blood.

The CDR3 is CSYRGLHEKLFF. CDR3 in DNA: TGCAGCTACAGGGGATTGCATGAAAAACTGTTTTTT. This chain joins TRBV29-1 and TRBJ1-4; 7 bases map to TRBD1. There are 12 residues in the CDR3. Germline trimming cut 8 bases from V and 6 bases from J; bases unmatched to any gene: 6. The germline CDR1 and CDR2 sequences are SQVTM and ANQGSEA.